This TCR beta chain originates from a study of cytomegalovirus exposure and HLA in healthy donors. Study in general: A prior study identified 117 million unique TCR beta sequences from about 200 million T cells. Regarding the study as a whole: Later analysis identified a missense DCLRE1C variant that was linked to TCR beta V- and J-gene trimming. A prior analysis recorded that most TCR beta V segments were productive about 90% or about 30% of the time. A later analysis found TCR association rates differed by HLA locus, highest for DRB1 and lowest for HLA-C.

Concerning this clone: No antigen is known for it.

PCR used 60 Vbeta primers and 13 Jbeta primers. Only in-frame clones appear in the TCRdb table, and some are missing; sequencing was by immunoSEQ multiplex PCR. The sample gives some 150,000 clones, approximately 80% of which show up once; around 7.7% is in the top ten. The sequenced material came from PBMCs. The TCR comes from a woman aged 25-40 years in good health and CMV-seropositive.

CDR3 nucleotides: TGTGCCAGCAGCTTGCAGGTCTCTGGGGCCAACGTCCTGACTTTC. Protein product: CASSLQVSGANVLTF. V and J are TRBV7-6 and TRBJ2-6; D ambiguous. This CDR3 region has 15 residues. V was trimmed by 3 bases and J by 0 bases, leaving 6 bases between them. Germline assignment: CDR1 SGHVS and CDR2 FNYEAQ.